The source of this T cell receptor beta chain is a study of shared clonotypes between healthy human individuals. Study findings and constraints: About 5% was the fraction of naive CD4 clonotypes found shared across several donors.

The CDR3 runs 15 residues. Germline V gene data show CDR1 as SGDLS and CDR2 as YYNGEE. The V end lost 0 bases, the J end lost 2 bases, and 12 bases lay between the germline ends. Using immunoSEQ multiplex PCR, the repertoire was profiled, and TCRdb retains in-frame clones only, with some absent. Here the sample spans about 990,000 clones, around 78% being singletons. As to this clone: Its target is not known.

Sequenced: memory CD4+ T cells from PBMCs. As for subset: CD45RA-negative fraction. The TCR sequence derives from a man aged 18 to 29 in good health. Some clones in this sample may be carry-over from other donors' samples. The chain recombines TRBV9 with TRBJ2-7; TRBD1 or TRBD2 may be the D gene (5 bases each). CDR3 DNA sequence: TGTGCCAGCAGCGTAGCACATTCGGGGCCCTACGAGCAGTACTTC. Encoded protein: CASSVAHSGPYEQYF.